This T cell receptor (beta chain) was recorded in a study of blood T cells in healthy people across ages. Through a sample-barcoded 5' primer and a J-beta primer mix, a second PCR was run for roughly 6 to 11 cycles. A single record per CDR3 protein comes from TCRdb applying MiXCR to the 5' RACE reads. This table has about 1.8 million distinct CDR3 sequences, roughly 49% appearing once. This clonotype turned up a few times. The CDR3 is 15 amino acids. V was pared by 2 bases and J by 7 bases, with 15 bases between. CDR1 and CDR2 from the germline V gene are LGHNA and YSLEER. Total RNA was extracted at no less than 6 micrograms per sample.

The specimen sequenced was blood. The chain joins TRBV4-3 to TRBJ2-1; D perhaps matches TRBD1 (5 bases). The clonotype was recovered from a woman aged 40 to 50 in good health. CDR3 region: CASSQRATVNNEQFF. CDR3 sequence (DNA): TGCGCCAGCAGCCAACGGGCGACAGTAAATAATGAGCAGTTCTTC.